This TCR beta chain was profiled in a study of T cells and Merkel cell carcinoma outcomes. As regards this clone: Compared with germline, one end of the junction differs, possibly owing to a read error.

Sequencing was performed with immunoSEQ multiplex PCR; in TCRdb, only in-frame clones are kept and a portion is missing. The sample records approximately 2,100 clones, about 90% being singletons. The germline V gene has CDR1 SQVTM and CDR2 ANQGSEA. The CDR3 totals 16 residues. The material sequenced was tumor tissue from Merkel cell carcinoma. This chain joins TRBV29-1 and TRBJ1-4, with 7 bases matching TRBD1. The receptor comes from a human donor with Merkel cell carcinoma. The CDR3 reads CSVADGQATTNEKRFF. CDR3 sequence (DNA): TGCAGCGTTGCTGATGGACAGGCAACAACTAATGAAAAACGGTTTTTT.